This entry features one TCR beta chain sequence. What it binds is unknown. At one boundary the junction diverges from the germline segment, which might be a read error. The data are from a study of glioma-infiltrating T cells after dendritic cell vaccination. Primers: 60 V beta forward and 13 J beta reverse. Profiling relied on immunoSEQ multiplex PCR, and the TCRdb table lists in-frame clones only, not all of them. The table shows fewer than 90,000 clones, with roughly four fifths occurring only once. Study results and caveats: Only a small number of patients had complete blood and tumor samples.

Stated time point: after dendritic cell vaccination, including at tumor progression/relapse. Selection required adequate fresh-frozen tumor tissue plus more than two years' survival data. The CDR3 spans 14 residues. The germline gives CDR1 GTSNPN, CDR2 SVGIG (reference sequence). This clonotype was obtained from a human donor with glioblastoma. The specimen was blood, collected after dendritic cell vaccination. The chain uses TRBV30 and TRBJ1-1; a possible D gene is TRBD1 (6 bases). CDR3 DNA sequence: TGTGCCCGGAGTCTCGGGACATGGAACACTGAAGCTTTCTTT. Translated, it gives CARSLGTWNTEAFF.